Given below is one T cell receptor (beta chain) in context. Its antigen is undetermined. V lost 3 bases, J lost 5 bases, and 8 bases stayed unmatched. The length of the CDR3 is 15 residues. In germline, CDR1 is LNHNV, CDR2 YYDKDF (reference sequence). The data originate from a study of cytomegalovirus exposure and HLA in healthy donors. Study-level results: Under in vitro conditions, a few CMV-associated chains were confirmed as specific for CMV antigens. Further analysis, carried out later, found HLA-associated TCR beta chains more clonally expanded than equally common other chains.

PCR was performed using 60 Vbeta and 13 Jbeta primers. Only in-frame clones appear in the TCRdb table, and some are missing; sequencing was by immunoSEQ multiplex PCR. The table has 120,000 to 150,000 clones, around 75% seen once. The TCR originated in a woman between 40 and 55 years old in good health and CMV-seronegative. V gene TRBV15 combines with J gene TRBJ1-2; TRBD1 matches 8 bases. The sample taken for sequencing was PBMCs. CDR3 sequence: CATSRESGGAYGYTF. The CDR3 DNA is TGTGCCACCAGCAGGGAGTCAGGGGGCGCGTATGGCTACACCTTC.